The sequence of this T cell receptor (beta chain) was determined in a study of blood T cell repertoires in COVID-19. The authors' processing: How many nucleated cells were present was estimated from reference gene primer amplification. Measured with immunoSEQ multiplex PCR; TCRdb has only the in-frame clones, and not every one. The DNA was the basis for D and trimming; V, J and clone size are from that table. The top ten hold under 2.5% of the sample, which has just over 300,000 clones, roughly 88% seen once. Participant ages covered about 18 to 89 years across 24 US areas. Which cohort a participant joined came from the clinical history participants gave. Two negative PCRs, clearance, or symptom resolution characterized the recovered Cohort 3 donors. The V gene lost 1 base and the J gene lost 8 bases, with 8 bases spanning the gap. This CDR3 is built from 13 residues. This clone was detected ten times or more.

The receptor comes from a man younger than 40 who had recovered from COVID-19. The sample was PBMCs or T cells enriched from blood (not recorded which). V gene TRBV12-3 or TRBV12-4 combines with J gene TRBJ1-4; D not certain. CDR3 protein: CASSLGSQEKLFF. CDR3 sequence (DNA): TGTGCCAGCAGTTTAGGTTCCCAGGAAAAACTGTTTTTT.